This T cell receptor (beta chain) was recorded in a study of blood T cell repertoires in COVID-19 (dated by TCRdb to the early 2020s). In terms of the full investigation: The collaborator samples originated in the United States, Italy and Spain and spanned the acute and convalescent phases of COVID-19. A freely available public database, intended as a resource for researchers studying the immune response to SARS-CoV-2, is where the repertoires were released. Samples came from the ongoing ImmuneRACE study (first 160 participants) plus 1,254 subjects from 6 global collaborators. Subjects who had been exposed to COVID-19, were actively infected with it, or had recovered from it provided the deeply sampled blood TCRbeta repertoires that made up the dataset. Where HLA class I and class II types were available, the types were taken from metadata supplied by the sample provider, not from assay-based typing. A de-identified subject ID, COVID-19 status, age in years and sex were almost always included in the sample metadata. The prospective study material was composed of cDNA or gDNA derived from T cells, B-cell-depleted T cells, or PBMCs. Study-wide findings and limitations: How much clinical and demographic metadata was included differed by source and by participant, and the metadata was provided uncurated.

Each collaborating institution followed its own protocols to collect whole blood in K2EDTA tubes. For TCRbeta analysis, collaborator samples were shipped as frozen whole blood, as isolated PBMCs, or as DNA extracted from either sample type. TCRbeta CDR3 regions were amplified from genomic DNA using the immunoSEQ Assay, a bias-controlled multiplex PCR. In the authors' own workflow: The number of nucleated cells in each sample was estimated from the amplification of reference gene primers within the assay. To quantify the absolute abundance of each unique TCRbeta CDR3 rearrangement, sequence reads were collapsed and filtered. For each sample, productive Simpson clonality was calculated by taking the square root of Simpson's diversity index across productive rearrangements. As stored in TCRdb, this immuneACCESS dataset retains in-frame rearrangements with V and J assigned. A fraction of the clones does not appear; measured against another copy, unresolved V genes explain less than half of the discrepancy, and the remainder lacks a known reason. That table furnishes V, J and clone size, whereas the DNA furnished D and trimming. Counted in this sample were about 400,000 clones; roughly 90% of them appeared once. The ten largest account for 0.95% to 1.5% of the sample.

A note on this clone: There is no known antigen for this receptor. Base-call qualities are not available, and no considerably larger clone is one nucleotide away.

Between the V and J ends, shortened by 5 bases and 4 bases respectively, the junction contains 16 bases. From the cysteine up to the phenylalanine, the CDR3 has a length of 15 residues. Of all the DNA, just the CDR3 is kept, 45 bases in frame from base 1. For CDR1 and CDR2, the germline V gene lists MNHEY and SVGAGI. The rearranged segments are TRBV6-5 and TRBJ2-3; the D region possibly corresponds to TRBD2 (6 bases align). This TCR derives from a man in his forties with acute or convalescent COVID-19. Source material: peripheral blood. The CDR3 amino acid sequence is: CASSPWAGSADTQYF. The nucleotide sequence reads as follows: TGTGCCAGCAGTCCCTGGGCCGGGAGTGCAGATACGCAGTATTTT.